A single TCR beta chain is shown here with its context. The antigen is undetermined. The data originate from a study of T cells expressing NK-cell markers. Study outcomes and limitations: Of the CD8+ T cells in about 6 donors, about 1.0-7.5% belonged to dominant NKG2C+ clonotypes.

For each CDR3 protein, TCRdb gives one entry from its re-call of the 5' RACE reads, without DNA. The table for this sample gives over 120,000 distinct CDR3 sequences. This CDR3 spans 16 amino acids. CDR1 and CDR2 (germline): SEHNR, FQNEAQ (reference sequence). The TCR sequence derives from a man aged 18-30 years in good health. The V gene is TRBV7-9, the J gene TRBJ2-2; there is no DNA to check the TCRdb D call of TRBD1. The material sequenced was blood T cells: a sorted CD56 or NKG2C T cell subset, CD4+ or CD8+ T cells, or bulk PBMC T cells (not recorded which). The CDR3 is CASSPAPGANTGELFF. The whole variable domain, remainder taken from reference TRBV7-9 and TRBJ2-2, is DTGVSQNPRHKITKRGQNVTFRCDPISEHNRLYWYRQTLGQGPEFLTYFQNEAQLEKSRLLSDRFSAERPKGSFSTLEIQRTEQGDSAMYLCASSPAPGANTGELFFGEGSRLTVL.